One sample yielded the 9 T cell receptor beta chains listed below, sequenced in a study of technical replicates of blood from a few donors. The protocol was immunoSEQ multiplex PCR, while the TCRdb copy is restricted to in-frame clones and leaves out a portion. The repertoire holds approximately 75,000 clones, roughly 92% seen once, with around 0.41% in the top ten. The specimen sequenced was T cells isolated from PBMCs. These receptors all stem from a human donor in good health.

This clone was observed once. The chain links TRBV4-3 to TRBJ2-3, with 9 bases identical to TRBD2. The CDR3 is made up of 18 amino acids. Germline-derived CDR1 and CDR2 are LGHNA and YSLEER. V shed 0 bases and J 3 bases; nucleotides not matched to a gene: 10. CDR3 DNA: TGCGCCAGCAGCCAAGATAGGGTAGCGGGGGCCTATACAGATACGCAGTATTTT. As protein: CASSQDRVAGAYTDTQYF.

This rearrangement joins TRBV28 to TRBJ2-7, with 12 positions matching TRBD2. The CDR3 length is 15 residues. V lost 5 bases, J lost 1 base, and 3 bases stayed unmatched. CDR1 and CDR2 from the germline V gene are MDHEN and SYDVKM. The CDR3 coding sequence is TGTGCCAGCAGTAAAGGACTAGCGGGGTCCTACGAGCAGTACTTC. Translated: CASSKGLAGSYEQYF.

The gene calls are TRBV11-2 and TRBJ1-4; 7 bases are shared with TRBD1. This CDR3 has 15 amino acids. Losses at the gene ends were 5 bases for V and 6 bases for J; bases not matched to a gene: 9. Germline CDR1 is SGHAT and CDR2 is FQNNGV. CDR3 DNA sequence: TGTGCCAGCAGCCCTCGTCTACAGGGGTATGAAAAACTGTTTTTT. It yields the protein CASSPRLQGYEKLFF.

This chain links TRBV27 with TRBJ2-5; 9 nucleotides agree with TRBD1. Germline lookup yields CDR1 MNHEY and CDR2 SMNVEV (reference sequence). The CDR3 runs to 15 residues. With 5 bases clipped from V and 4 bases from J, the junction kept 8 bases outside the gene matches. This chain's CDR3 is CASSPYRGRSETQYF. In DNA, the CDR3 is TGTGCCAGCAGTCCGTACAGGGGGCGCTCAGAGACCCAGTACTTC.

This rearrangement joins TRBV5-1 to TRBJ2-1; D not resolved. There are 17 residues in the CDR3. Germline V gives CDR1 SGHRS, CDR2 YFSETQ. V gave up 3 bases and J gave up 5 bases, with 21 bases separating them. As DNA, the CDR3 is TGCGCCAGCAGCTCCCGGGTAGTTCGGCGCTTAAACAATGAGCAGTTCTTC. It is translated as CASSSRVVRRLNNEQFF.

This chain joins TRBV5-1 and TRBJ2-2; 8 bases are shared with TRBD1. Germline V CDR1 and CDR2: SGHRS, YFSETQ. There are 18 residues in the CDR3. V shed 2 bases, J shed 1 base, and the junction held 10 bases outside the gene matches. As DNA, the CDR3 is TGCGCCAGCAGCTTCCCAACAGGGGGTGCTTTGAACACCGGGGAGCTGTTTTTT. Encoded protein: CASSFPTGGALNTGELFF.

The CDR3 DNA follows: TGTGCCAGCAGCCTACGGACAGGGCAGGGGTATGGCTACACCTTC. Residues: CASSLRTGQGYGYTF. The chain has TRBV9 and TRBJ1-2; TRBD1 aligns across 8 bases. Trimming cost V 4 bases and J 5 bases; bases outside gene matches: 10. The CDR3 totals 15 residues. The V gene's germline CDR1 is SGDLS and CDR2 YYNGEE.

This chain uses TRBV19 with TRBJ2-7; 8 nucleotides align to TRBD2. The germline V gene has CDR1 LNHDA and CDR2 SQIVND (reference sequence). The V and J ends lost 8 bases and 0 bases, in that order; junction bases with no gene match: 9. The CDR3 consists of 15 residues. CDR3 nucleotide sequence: TGTGCCAGTCGCTGGGGCGGGAGGAGCTCCTACGAGCAGTACTTC. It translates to CASRWGGRSSYEQYF.

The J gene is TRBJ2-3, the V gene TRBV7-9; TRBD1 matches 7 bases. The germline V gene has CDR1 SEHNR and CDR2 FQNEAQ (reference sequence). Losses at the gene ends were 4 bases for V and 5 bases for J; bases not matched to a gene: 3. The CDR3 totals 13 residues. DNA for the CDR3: TGTGCCAGCAGCTCCGACAGGGAAGATACGCAGTATTTT. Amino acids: CASSSDREDTQYF.